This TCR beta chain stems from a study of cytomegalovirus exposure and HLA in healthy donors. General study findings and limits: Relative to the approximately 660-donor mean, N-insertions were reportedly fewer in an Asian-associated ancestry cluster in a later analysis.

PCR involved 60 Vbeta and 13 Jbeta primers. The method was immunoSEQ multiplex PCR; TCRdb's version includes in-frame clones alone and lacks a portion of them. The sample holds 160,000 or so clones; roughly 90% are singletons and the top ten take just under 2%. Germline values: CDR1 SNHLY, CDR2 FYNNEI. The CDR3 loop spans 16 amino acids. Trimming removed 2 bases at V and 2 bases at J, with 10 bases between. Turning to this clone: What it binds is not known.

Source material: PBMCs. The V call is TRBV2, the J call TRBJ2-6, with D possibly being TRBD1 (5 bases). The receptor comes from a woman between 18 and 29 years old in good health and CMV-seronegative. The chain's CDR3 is CASSESRVAGANVLTF. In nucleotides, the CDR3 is TGTGCCAGCAGTGAAAGCAGGGTAGCTGGGGCCAACGTCCTGACTTTC.